These T cell receptor beta chains were read from a single sample in a study of T-cell memory formation after mild COVID-19. TCRdb reprocessed the 5' RACE reads via MiXCR and lists one record per CDR3 protein. The data hold fewer than 700,000 distinct CDR3 sequences, with roughly 18% observed a single time. The sequencing input was PBMCs or a T cell subset sorted from them (not recorded which). The source is an adult woman who had mild COVID-19 (a few samples of this study predate the infection). Cell type and time point are not known. Each CDR3 is given without its conserved first and last residue. The order of the fields is V gene, CDR3 protein.

TRBV29-1 | SVARDANPYNEQF
TRBV2 | ASIQGPRNYGYT
TRBV7-2 | ASSKTGTSSLDTQY
TRBV12-5 | ASGPNLGRRYEQY
TRBV5-6 | ASSPGTSAYEQY
TRBV27 | ASSLLSTDTQY
TRBV7-8 | ASSTAWDSNQPQH
TRBV5-1 | ASSPQPGTVTFGELF
TRBV12-3/TRBV12-4 | ASRVAGGSYNEQF
TRBV3-1 | ASSQQNTIY
TRBV24-1 | ATSDLRGEAF
TRBV7-2 | ASSWGPTENEQF
TRBV27 | ASSLIPTGRETQY
TRBV7-3 | ASSQSGSYNEQF
TRBV7-2 | ASSLARGSPSGNTIY
TRBV6-2/TRBV6-3 | ASRRGQGDNQPQH
TRBV19 | ASSTMEGIWYNEQF
TRBV4-1 | ASSQGIGNNIGELF
TRBV2 | ASSEGGDRPTEAF
TRBV2 | ASTREGQPQH
TRBV12-3/TRBV12-4 | ASSPTGTHEAF
TRBV11-2 | ASSDLRGSYEQY
TRBV12-3/TRBV12-4 | ASSFKGWDEQF
TRBV28 | ASSPGQLLAGENEQF
TRBV6-5 | ASRRPGKGAAF
TRBV18 | ASSPPMGQKETQY
TRBV7-2 | ASSGGRVSSGANVLT
TRBV6-2/TRBV6-3 | ASSHLAGTPVETQY
TRBV4-3 | ASSQAPGTGRAQY
TRBV20-1 | SATPTWRGGTGELF
TRBV9 | ASSVDWGQQETQY
TRBV9 | ASSPPGQGPRAEAF
TRBV7-8 | ASSGGSSTEAF
TRBV12-3/TRBV12-4 | ASRDSHVDNEQF
TRBV18 | ASSNEHGNSGNTIY
TRBV18 | ASSPPPQEKETQY
TRBV20-1 | SATSGLVGPYEQY